Sequencing of this T cell receptor (beta chain) was carried out in a study of radiation and T cells in renal cell carcinoma. Overall study findings and caveats: In blood, top tumor clones expanded by 2 weeks, shrinking by 4.

Trimming cost V 3 bases and J 0 bases; bases outside gene matches: 14. This CDR3 spans 19 amino acids. Germline V CDR1 and CDR2: MNHNS, SASEGT. Regarding time point: baseline pretreatment blood. Treatment given: 15 Gy SBRT to primary tumor, nephrectomy 4 weeks later. Some clones are missing from TCRdb's copy, which holds only in-frame ones; the method was immunoSEQ multiplex PCR. The table includes tens of thousands of clones, over 75% detected once. Concerning this clone: Its cognate antigen is unknown.

The source was blood, collected from a patient whose treatment included radiotherapy and nephrectomy. The chain carries TRBV6-1 and TRBJ2-4, with 7 positions matching TRBD1. The receptor's source is a man aged 55 to 70 with renal cell carcinoma. CDR3 loop: CASSEKGAVGLRAKNIQYF. The CDR3 coding sequence is TGTGCCAGCAGTGAGAAGGGGGCGGTGGGCCTACGAGCCAAAAACATTCAGTACTTC.